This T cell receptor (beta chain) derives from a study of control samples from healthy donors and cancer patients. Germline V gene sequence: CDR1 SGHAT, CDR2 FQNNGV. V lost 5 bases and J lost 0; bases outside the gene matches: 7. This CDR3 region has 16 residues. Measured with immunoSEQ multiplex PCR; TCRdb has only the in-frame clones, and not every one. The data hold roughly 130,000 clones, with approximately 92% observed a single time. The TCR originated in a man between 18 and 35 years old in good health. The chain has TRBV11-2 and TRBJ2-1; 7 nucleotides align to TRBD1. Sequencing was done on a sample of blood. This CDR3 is CASSVRGQTSYNEQFF. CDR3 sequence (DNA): TGTGCCAGCAGCGTCCGGGGACAGACCTCCTACAATGAGCAGTTCTTC.